Reported below is one TCR beta chain. This sample was taken from a study of blood T cell repertoires in COVID-19. The wider study: Collection of acute and convalescent COVID-19 samples took place in the United States, Italy and Spain. T cells, B-cell-depleted T cells, or PBMCs supplied cDNA or gDNA.

In the original analysis: Amplification of reference gene primers provided the estimated nucleated cell counts. Sequenced by immunoSEQ multiplex PCR; TCRdb stores in-frame clones only, minus some. Clone size and the V and J calls come from that table; the DNA yielded D and trimming. The data contain 42,000 or so clones, roughly 92% of them seen just once; the ten biggest clones take up under 9.5%. Sequenced sample: peripheral blood. This clonotype was obtained from a man in his fifties or sixties with active COVID-19.

CDR3 amino acids: CASSERDSGRTLAKNIQYF. In nucleotides, the CDR3 is TGTGCCAGCAGTGAAAGGGATAGCGGGAGGACTCTAGCCAAAAACATTCAGTACTTC. The chain is built from TRBV6-1 and TRBJ2-4, with 10 bases identical to TRBD2. The V and J ends lost 2 bases and 0 bases, in that order; junction bases with no gene match: 10. From germline, CDR1 is MNHNS and CDR2 SASEGT. This CDR3 is built from 19 residues.